What follows are 13 T cell receptor beta chains derived from one specimen sequenced in a study of blood T cell repertoires in COVID-19. The repertoire was sequenced with immunoSEQ multiplex PCR; TCRdb's copy has only in-frame clones and lacks some. In the table there are around 230,000 clones, around 83% of which are singletons. Input material: peripheral blood. These TCRs come from a woman aged 55 to 70 with active or convalescent COVID-19.

The CDR3 nucleotides read TGTGCCAGCAGCATAATAACAGGGGATCGCTCCTACGAGCAGTACTTC. It is translated as CASSIITGDRSYEQYF. The gene calls are TRBV5-4 and TRBJ2-7; 7 bases are shared with TRBD1. The CDR3 is made up of 16 amino acids. Germline V CDR1 and CDR2: SGHNT, YYREEE (reference sequence). The V and J ends lost 4 bases and 0 bases, in that order; junction bases with no gene match: 10.

The chain is built from TRBV28 and TRBJ2-6, with D perhaps matching TRBD2 (5 bases). From germline, CDR1 is MDHEN and CDR2 SYDVKM. Trimming removed 7 bases at V and 6 bases at J, with 19 bases between. This CDR3 is built from 16 residues. This CDR3 reads CASTTPGDREANVLTF. The CDR3 DNA follows: TGTGCCAGCACCACTCCCGGGGATCGAGAGGCCAACGTCCTGACTTTC.

This chain joins TRBV9 and TRBJ1-2; D gene unclear. Trimming took off 3 bases at V and 5 bases at J, with 14 bases between the two ends. The CDR3 runs 14 residues. Germline V gives CDR1 SGDLS, CDR2 YYNGEE. In DNA form, the CDR3 reads TGTGCCAGCAGCGCGGGAGAAAACCGATATGGCTACACCTTC. Residues: CASSAGENRYGYTF.

The rearrangement joins TRBV4-2 to TRBJ1-4; no firm D call. The V gene's germline CDR1 is LGHNA and CDR2 YNFKEQ. The germline V and J ends were trimmed by 4 bases and 0 bases, with 15 bases remaining between them. This CDR3 has 17 residues. In nucleotides, the CDR3 is TGTGCCAGCAGCCCCAACCCAGCCCAGGCAACTAATGAAAAACTGTTTTTT. It translates to CASSPNPAQATNEKLFF.

The gene calls are TRBV6-5 and TRBJ1-2, with D uncertain. V was pared by 5 bases and J by 2 bases, with 9 bases between. Germline V CDR1 and CDR2: MNHEY, SVGAGI. This CDR3 is 13 amino acids long. CDR3 sequence (DNA): TGTGCCAGCAGTCCGGACTCCAACTATGGCTACACCTTC. Encoded protein: CASSPDSNYGYTF.

CDR3: CAWNLGQGAEANEKLFF. Written as DNA, the CDR3 is TGTGCCTGGAATCTTGGACAGGGGGCCGAGGCTAATGAAAAACTGTTTTTT. The chain couples TRBV30 to TRBJ1-4; 11 bases align to TRBD1. The CDR3 has 17 amino acids. Germline CDR1 reads GTSNPN; CDR2 reads SVGIG (reference sequence). V lost 4 bases to trimming and J lost 3 bases; unmatched junction nucleotides: 10.

The chain recombines TRBV7-3 with TRBJ2-1, with 7 nucleotides matching TRBD2. The J segment lost 0 bases and the V segment lost 4 bases, leaving 3 bases of the junction unmatched. Germline V CDR1 and CDR2: SGHTA, FQGTGA. The length of the CDR3 is 15 residues. The CDR3 DNA sequence: TGTGCCAGCAGCTCCGGGGGGAACTCCTACAATGAGCAGTTCTTC. It translates to CASSSGGNSYNEQFF.

This chain connects TRBV23-1 to TRBJ1-6, with a tentative D call TRBD1 (5 bases). TRBV23-1 is an ORF, with its function uncertain. The CDR3 contains 15 residues. The V end lost 2 bases, the J end lost 7 bases, and 12 bases lay between the germline ends. CDR3 in DNA: TGCGCCAGCAGTCAAATCCCCAGGGAAAATTCACCCCTCCACTTT. Encoded protein: CASSQIPRENSPLHF.

The chain uses TRBV9 and TRBJ1-2; TRBD1 aligns across 8 bases. This CDR3 is built from 14 residues. The germline CDR1 and CDR2 sequences are SGDLS and YYNGEE. The junction had 4 bases not matched to a gene; V was cut back by 2 bases and J by 4 bases. The CDR3 DNA reads TGTGCCAGCAGCGTCACAGGGGGGAGCTATGGCTACACCTTC. Translating gives CASSVTGGSYGYTF.

This clone was seen a few times. The chain joins TRBV27 to TRBJ2-1; 8 nucleotides line up with TRBD2. After removal of 2 bases from V and 4 bases from J, the junction contained 4 bases not matched to a gene. Germline CDR1 is MNHEY and CDR2 is SMNVEV (reference sequence). The CDR3 is 15 amino acids. The CDR3 bases are TGTGCCAGCAGTTTACGGGGGGGCTCTTACAATGAGCAGTTCTTC. Translation: CASSLRGGSYNEQFF.

The J gene is TRBJ1-2, the V gene TRBV30; the match to TRBD1 covers 9 bases. The germline CDR1 and CDR2 sequences are GTSNPN and SVGIG (reference sequence). This CDR3 is built from 11 residues. The V and J ends lost 8 bases and 8 bases, in that order; junction bases with no gene match: 6. This CDR3 reads CASRTGDGYTF. CDR3 sequence (DNA): TGTGCCAGTCGGACAGGGGACGGCTACACCTTC.

J is TRBJ1-1 and V is TRBV9; weak D call: TRBD1 (5 bases). Germline V lookup: CDR1 SGDLS, CDR2 YYNGEE. V was pared by 4 bases and J by 0 bases, with 16 bases between. CDR3 length: 16 residues. The CDR3 sequence: CASSRMGGEMNTEAFF. CDR3 DNA: TGTGCCAGCAGCCGTATGGGGGGGGAAATGAACACTGAAGCTTTCTTT.

This clone has only one observation. The rearrangement links TRBV5-1 to TRBJ2-2, with TRBD1 matching over 8 bases. The CDR3 length is 14 residues. Germline-derived CDR1 and CDR2 are SGHRS and YFSETQ. V was clipped by 6 bases and J by 3 bases; unmatched bases: 4. The CDR3 loop reads CASIGTGHTGELFF. The CDR3 bases are TGCGCCAGCATCGGGACAGGTCACACCGGGGAGCTGTTTTTT. The whole variable domain, filled in from reference TRBV5-1 and TRBJ2-2, reads KAGVTQTPRYLIKTRGQQVTLSCSPISGHRSVSWYQQTPGQGLQFLFEYFSETQRNKGNFPGRFSGRQFSNSRSEMNVSTLELGDSALYLCASIGTGHTGELFFGEGSRLTVL.